This entry is about one T cell receptor (beta chain). Trimming shortened V by 5 bases and J by 4 bases, and 15 bases separated the two germline ends. CDR3 size: 14 residues. Germline V gene data show CDR1 as SGHAT and CDR2 as FQNNGV. These data originate in a study of blood T cell repertoires in COVID-19. Across the whole study: Italy, Spain and the United States were the sources of the convalescent and acute COVID-19 samples. From T cells, B-cell-depleted T cells, or PBMCs came the material, which was cDNA or gDNA.

The assay was immunoSEQ multiplex PCR, and TCRdb's table has in-frame clones only and misses some. Here the sample spans roughly 90,000 clones, 75% to 90% being singletons. The source is a woman of 80 years or more with active or convalescent COVID-19. Sequencing was done on a sample of peripheral blood. J is TRBJ2-7 and V is TRBV11-2; a possible D gene is TRBD2 (5 bases). CDR3 sequence (DNA): TGTGCCAGCAGCCCCGGCCCCCTAGCATACGAGCAGTACTTC. Amino acid sequence: CASSPGPLAYEQYF. The full variable domain, its missing parts supplied by reference TRBV11-2 and TRBJ2-7, is EAGVAQSPRYKIIEKRQSVAFWCNPISGHATLYWYQQILGQGPKLLIQFQNNGVVDDSQLPKDRFSAERLKGVDSTLKIQPAKLEDSAVYLCASSPGPLAYEQYFGPGTRLTVT.